The T cell receptor beta chain described here comes from a study of blood T cell repertoires in COVID-19. Seattle-derived patients entered the study during active infection and were followed longitudinally. Trimming took 7 bases from V and 3 from J; bases not matched to a gene: 4. Looked up from germline, CDR1 is MNHEY and CDR2 is SVGAGI. The CDR3 loop spans 14 amino acids. TCRdb keeps only in-frame clones here, not all; method: immunoSEQ multiplex PCR. The data show under 45,000 clones, with approximately 81% seen just once and 2.5% to 3.5% held by the top ten. Sequenced sample: peripheral blood. The chain uses TRBV6-5 and TRBJ2-1; the match to TRBD2 covers 9 bases. The source is a man between 65 and 85 years old with COVID-19, enrolled during active disease. In nucleotides, the CDR3 is TGTGCCAGCACCAATAGCGGGAGCTACAATGAGCAGTTCTTC. Its translation is CASTNSGSYNEQFF.